This T cell receptor beta chain was retrieved from a study of CD8 T cells in Susac syndrome. RNA amounts of about 0.5 to 1 ug underwent reverse transcription with random hexamers. It was immunoSEQ multiplex PCR that amplified TCR beta CDR3 across 54 Vbeta and 13 Jbeta. TCRdb analysed the immunoSEQ multiplex PCR reads with MiXCR anew, one entry per CDR3 protein. The sample carries roughly 160,000 distinct CDR3 sequences, approximately 95% recorded once. V gave up 5 bases and J gave up 4 bases; unmatched junction bases: 7. The germline V gene has CDR1 SEHNR and CDR2 FQNEAQ (reference sequence). CDR3 length: 14 residues.

The sequencing sample was made of CD4+ T cells from PBMCs. This sequence joins TRBV7-9 and TRBJ2-7, with 8 nucleotides matching TRBD1. The clonotype originates from a human donor with Susac syndrome. The CDR3 reads CASSRTGTSYEQYF. The CDR3 nucleotides are TGTGCCAGCAGCCGGACAGGGACGAGTTACGAGCAGTACTTC.